These T cell receptor beta chains were read from a single sample in a study of OX40 agonist ivuxolimab in advanced cancers. Produced via immunoSEQ multiplex PCR; TCRdb's table is partial and in-frame only. Of more than 45,000 clones listed, 82% are singletons. Sequenced here: CD4+ or CD8+ T cells sorted from blood, sampled in a trial of the OX40 agonist ivuxolimab. Receptors were obtained from an adult with an advanced solid tumor such as melanoma, head and neck, liver or kidney cancer. The CDR3 runs from the conserved cysteine through the conserved F or W. The D gene is left open where the match is weak. The listing skips clone size in some rows; elsewhere it reads once, few, many or a size class.

J,D,V,size,DNA,CDR3
TRBJ1-6,-,TRBV21-1,-,TGTGCCAGCAGCAAAGGTCTTCGGGGCTACTCTAATTCACCCCTCCACTTT,CASSKGLRGYSNSPLHF
TRBJ1-1,-,TRBV7-8,few,TGTGCCAGCAGCTCAGGGACGGTGAACACTGAAGCTTTCTTT,CASSSGTVNTEAFF
TRBJ2-3,-,TRBV2,once,TGTGCCAGCAGGGAGGGGGAGCAGTATTTT,CASREGEQYF
TRBJ2-1,TRBD2,TRBV4-1,-,TGCGCCAGCAGCCGGGGACTAGCTGGAAATTCCTACAATGAGCAGTTCTTC,CASSRGLAGNSYNEQFF
TRBJ1-2,-,TRBV5-1,-,TGCGCCAGCAGCTCGCAACAGGTTAACTATGGCTACACCTTC,CASSSQQVNYGYTF
TRBJ1-1,-,TRBV27,-,TGTGCCAGCAGTTTAACAGACAGTCTGAACACTGAAGCTTTCTTT,CASSLTDSLNTEAFF
TRBJ1-2,TRBD1,TRBV30,-,TGTGCCTCCGTATACAGGGGACTACTTAACTATGGCTACACCTTC,CASVYRGLLNYGYTF
TRBJ2-7,-,TRBV5-4,-,TGTGCCAGCAGCTTGGGGAACTCCTACGAGCAGTACTTC,CASSLGNSYEQYF
TRBJ2-7,TRBD2,TRBV18,-,TGTGCCAGCTCACCATTGGGACTAGACTGGAGAGGTGAGCAGTACTTC,CASSPLGLDWRGEQYF
TRBJ1-5,TRBD1,TRBV19,-,TGTGCCAGTAGTGCACAGGGGAGGGAGGCCCAGCATTTT,CASSAQGREAQHF
TRBJ1-1,-,TRBV6-5,-,TGTGCCAGCCTCACCCCGGCAGGAAAGAACACTGAAGCTTTCTTT,CASLTPAGKNTEAFF
TRBJ1-4,-,TRBV5-6,-,TGTGCCAGCAGCTTGGCGGCGCCTGCAACTAATGAAAAACTGTTTTTT,CASSLAAPATNEKLFF
TRBJ2-7,TRBD1,TRBV11-2,-,TGTGCCAGCAGCCTACCGGGACAGGGGTCCTACGAGCAGTACTTC,CASSLPGQGSYEQYF
TRBJ2-5,TRBD1,TRBV7-9,-,TGTGCCAGCAGCTTAGTCCGGGACAGAGGAGAGACCCAGTACTTC,CASSLVRDRGETQYF
TRBJ1-2,-,TRBV18,few,TGTGCCAGCTCACCGGGTATTGGTGGCGACAAATATGGCTACACCTTC,CASSPGIGGDKYGYTF
TRBJ1-1,-,TRBV2,-,TGTGCCAGCAGTGTCCGGGTGGACACTGAAGCTTTCTTT,CASSVRVDTEAFF
TRBJ2-7,-,TRBV2,-,TGTGCCAGCAGTGAAGCGGGCAGGGCCCACGAGCAGTACTTC,CASSEAGRAHEQYF
TRBJ1-5,-,TRBV2,-,TGTGCCAGCAAGATGACTGATAGCAATCAGCCCCAGCATTTT,CASKMTDSNQPQHF
TRBJ2-5,-,TRBV5-4,-,TGTGCCAGCAGCTTGCAGACAGAGGCGGCCCAGTACTTC,CASSLQTEAAQYF
TRBJ1-2,-,TRBV21-1,few,TGTGCCAGCAGCAAAGCCTTCGGCTACACCTTC,CASSKAFGYTF
TRBJ1-1,TRBD1,TRBV6-1,-,TGTGCCAGCAGGAGGACAGGGGGCGTCTCTGAAGCTTTCTTT,CASRRTGGVSEAFF
TRBJ2-5,TRBD1,TRBV5-6,-,TGTGCCAGCAGCTTGGGCACAGGGGCAGAGACCCAGTACTTC,CASSLGTGAETQYF
TRBJ2-5,TRBD1,TRBV19,-,TGTGCCAGTAGTCCGGACAGGCTCCAAGAGACCCAGTACTTC,CASSPDRLQETQYF
TRBJ2-6,-,TRBV7-2,-,TGTGCCAGCAGCTTAGCGCGGTCTGGGGCCAACGTCCTGACTTTC,CASSLARSGANVLTF
TRBJ2-3,TRBD1,TRBV19,-,TGTGCCAGTACCGACAGGGCCACAGATACGCAGTATTTT,CASTDRATDTQYF
TRBJ2-6,-,TRBV5-5,few,TGTGCCAGCAGCTTGCCCCGGACAGCTTCTGGGGCCAACGTCCTGACTTTC,CASSLPRTASGANVLTF
TRBJ2-2,TRBD1,TRBV11-3,-,TGTGCCAGCAGCTTACCTTATGGACAGGGGTCGATCGGGGAGCTGTTTTTT,CASSLPYGQGSIGELFF
TRBJ2-7,-,TRBV30,-,TGTGCCTGGAGCGGATTCAACGAGCAGTACTTC,CAWSGFNEQYF
TRBJ2-7,TRBD1,TRBV29-1,-,TGCAGCGTTACCTGGACAGGGGGTAACTACGAGCAGTACTTC,CSVTWTGGNYEQYF
TRBJ1-2,-,TRBV28,-,TGTGCCAGCTCACCGGGGGGGGGACGGCCCTATGGCTACACCTTC,CASSPGGGRPYGYTF
TRBJ2-3,TRBD2,TRBV27,-,TGTGCCAGCAGTTCGCGGGAGGGAGATACGCAGTATTTT,CASSSREGDTQYF
TRBJ2-1,TRBD2,TRBV5-6,-,TGTGCCAGCAGCGCGGGGGGTACTTACCGCTCCTACAATGAGCAGTTCTTC,CASSAGGTYRSYNEQFF
TRBJ1-5,-,TRBV7-9,few,TGTGCCAGCAGCTTCGCGGGTGGATCACAGCCCCAGCATTTT,CASSFAGGSQPQHF
TRBJ2-1,TRBD2,TRBV15,few,TGTGCCACCGGGGAGGGCATGTACAATGAGCAGTTCTTC,CATGEGMYNEQFF
TRBJ2-2,-,TRBV6-6,-,TGTGCCAGCAGTTTCCCCGGGACCTCAAAACCCGGGGAGCTGTTTTTT,CASSFPGTSKPGELFF
TRBJ1-1,-,TRBV5-5,-,TGTGCCAGCAGCTTGGTAGGTACCAACACTGAAGCTTTCTTT,CASSLVGTNTEAFF
TRBJ1-1,-,TRBV7-9,-,TGTGCCAGCAGCTTAGGGTCGGGGGGCACTGAAGCTTTCTTT,CASSLGSGGTEAFF
TRBJ2-7,-,TRBV5-4,-,TGTGCCAGCAGCAGCGGACTGAACTACGAGCAGTACTTC,CASSSGLNYEQYF
TRBJ1-3,-,TRBV6-1,-,TGTGCCAGCGTCAAGGGCTCTGGAAACACCATATATTTT,CASVKGSGNTIYF
TRBJ2-1,TRBD2,TRBV11-3,-,TGTGCCAGCAGCTCCCCGGGGTCTAGCGGGAAGGGATACGTTGACAATGAGCAGTTCTTC,CASSSPGSSGKGYVDNEQFF
TRBJ2-3,TRBD1,TRBV19,-,TGTGCCAGTAGTATCGTAGAGGGGGCGATGAATACGCAGTATTTT,CASSIVEGAMNTQYF
TRBJ2-7,-,TRBV6-1,many,TGTGCCAGTTATAGGAGACGCGAGCAGTACTTC,CASYRRREQYF
TRBJ2-7,TRBD1,TRBV19,-,TGTGCCAGTAGGCGTCCCGGGACAGGGATGAACGAGCAGTACTTC,CASRRPGTGMNEQYF
TRBJ2-1,-,TRBV5-1,-,TGCGCCAGCAGCTTTCAAGGGGGGAGCTCCTACAATGAGCAGTTCTTC,CASSFQGGSSYNEQFF
TRBJ2-2,-,TRBV23-1,-,TGCGCCAGCAGTCAATCGTACGGGACTTCGGCTGCTGTTTTT,CASSQSYGTSAAVF
TRBJ1-1,-,TRBV15,few,TGTGCCACCAGCAGAGGGGTCCGGACCACTGAAGCTTTCTTT,CATSRGVRTTEAFF
TRBJ1-1,-,TRBV30,many,TGTGCCTGGAGTGAAGTACCTGTCTACACTGAAGCTTTCTTT,CAWSEVPVYTEAFF
TRBJ2-2,TRBD2,TRBV4-3,few,TGCGCCAGCAGCCATGGCGGGGGGGCCTCCGGGGAGCTGTTTTTT,CASSHGGGASGELFF